A selection of T cell receptor beta chains follows, all from one sample in a study of vaccination and CD4 T cells after COVID-19. TCRdb called the PCR reads again in MiXCR, with one record for every CDR3 protein. Here the sample spans approximately 15,000 distinct CDR3 sequences, around 29% being singletons. Their target antigens are unknown. Sequencing used cultured CD4+ T cells from blood. The receptors come from a human donor with COVID-19. CDR3s include the opening cysteine and the closing phenylalanine or tryptophan. The size field is filled for only some rows; it gives once, few, many or a size class.

cdr3_length	v_call	clone_size	j_call	cdr3_aa
13	TRBV7-2	few	TRBJ2-4	CASSDRDRNIQYF
14	TRBV2	-	TRBJ2-3	CASKLRQGTDTQYF
11	TRBV20-1	-	TRBJ1-6	CSAETDSALHF
15	TRBV11-3	-	TRBJ2-1	CASSTRAGAGDEQFF
14	TRBV16	-	TRBJ1-5	CASSQQGDNQPQHF
15	TRBV20-1	few	TRBJ2-2	CSATKGLESTGELFF
15	TRBV5-5	few	TRBJ1-1	CASSLGGGVSVEAFF
12	TRBV7-2	few	TRBJ1-6	CASSYGVAPLHF
13	TRBV7-7	-	TRBJ1-3	CASSQGQGNTIYF
16	TRBV11-2	-	TRBJ2-4	CASAKLAGATENIQYF
14	TRBV5-1	-	TRBJ2-5	CASSVPLRAETQYF
15	TRBV10-1	-	TRBJ2-5	CASSELGMGQETQYF
15	TRBV5-4	-	TRBJ2-5	CASSPGRGHQETQYF
13	TRBV7-2	few	TRBJ1-6	CASSLDSQSPLHF
14	TRBV7-9	-	TRBJ2-7	CASSLSSQTYEQYF
16	TRBV6-1	few	TRBJ2-3	CASTRLLAGSTDTQYF
16	TRBV11-3	-	TRBJ2-5	CASGRERTGSQETQYF
14	TRBV5-5	-	TRBJ2-5	CASRTRDGKETQYF
15	TRBV6-5	few	TRBJ1-3	CASSYSGGAGNTIYF
15	TRBV5-5	-	TRBJ2-2	CASSLAGGLAGELFF
13	TRBV14	once	TRBJ2-2	CASSRLEAGELFF
14	TRBV6-1	-	TRBJ2-3	CASSSGGVVDTQYF
18	TRBV6-1	-	TRBJ2-7	CASSGTSGGKNIEYEQYF
16	TRBV5-1	few	TRBJ2-5	CASSGRGGSIRETQYF
14	TRBV5-1	-	TRBJ2-5	CASSPTSGQETQYF
11	TRBV20-1	-	TRBJ1-1	CSARRNTEAFF
14	TRBV6-1	few	TRBJ1-1	CASSAGTANTEAFF
13	TRBV7-2	-	TRBJ1-1	CASSFDRPRSAFF
15	TRBV11-3	-	TRBJ2-1	CASSLRGSSYNEQFF
15	TRBV15	-	TRBJ1-2	CTTSRDLVSHYGYTF
11	TRBV6-1	-	TRBJ2-7	CAGRGTNEQYF
14	TRBV6-1	-	TRBJ1-2	CASSELEEVYGYTF
11	TRBV29-1	-	TRBJ1-2	CSVQVGYGYTF
15	TRBV24-1	-	TRBJ2-2	CATSGLPSGLGELFF
16	TRBV27	-	TRBJ2-3	CASSGYRGTGTDTQYF
14	TRBV6-1	-	TRBJ2-4	CASSEGASSGIQYF
15	TRBV2	-	TRBJ1-6	CASSVFDPENSPLHF